Listed below are T cell receptor beta chains from one sample, sequenced in a study of identical twins. TCRdb reprocessed the 5' RACE reads via MiXCR and lists one record per CDR3 protein. The table has some 200,000 distinct CDR3 sequences, approximately 8.3% seen once. This same sample was also part of a study on yellow fever vaccine responses in identical twins.

Sequencing used memory (CD45RO+) T cells sorted from blood. Receptor source: a woman in her late teens or twenties in good health. Each CDR3 is given with its conserved first and last residue. Each record gives: J gene, clone size, V gene, D gene, CDR3 protein, CDR3 DNA. The D gene is left open where the match is weak. Clone size is shown for a subset of rows, as once, few, many or a class of expanded clone.

>TRBJ2-3|NA|TRBV20-1|TRBD2
CSALPGGREYF
TGCAGTGCTTTGCCGGGGGGAAGGGAGTATTTT
>TRBJ2-2|few|TRBV7-8|TRBD2
CASRFAGVGTGELFF
TGTGCCAGCCGGTTCGCGGGAGTGGGCACCGGGGAGCTGTTTTTT
>TRBJ2-3|few|TRBV6-2/TRBV6-3|NA
CASTGTWSTDTQYF
TGTGCCAGCACCGGGACTTGGAGCACAGATACGCAGTATTTT
>TRBJ1-2|few|TRBV5-6|TRBD1
CASSTTGKDGYTF
TGTGCCAGCAGCACGACAGGGAAGGATGGCTACACCTTC
>TRBJ1-6|NA|TRBV5-1|NA
CASSLVGGPNSPLHF
TGCGCCAGCAGCTTGGTTGGGGGGCCTAATTCACCCCTCCACTTT
>TRBJ2-2|few|TRBV20-1|TRBD1
CSARDLLFTGGRNTGELFF
TGCAGTGCTAGAGATCTCCTTTTCACAGGGGGCAGGAACACCGGGGAGCTGTTTTTT
>TRBJ2-7|many|TRBV20-1|TRBD2
CSARLAGGEQYF
TGCAGTGCTAGACTAGCGGGAGGTGAGCAGTACTTC
>TRBJ1-5|NA|TRBV6-1|TRBD1
CASRKQGGSNQPQHF
TGTGCCAGCAGAAAACAGGGGGGGAGCAATCAGCCCCAGCATTTT
>TRBJ2-7|few|TRBV7-2|NA
CASSQKGGPVEQYF
TGTGCCAGCAGCCAAAAAGGGGGGCCGGTCGAGCAGTACTTC
>TRBJ1-6|NA|TRBV2|NA
CASSAENNSPLHF
TGTGCCAGCAGTGCCGAAAATAATTCACCCCTCCACTTT
>TRBJ2-7|few|TRBV2|NA
CASRASIGGPEQYF
TGTGCCAGCAGGGCGAGCATAGGGGGTCCCGAGCAGTACTTC
>TRBJ2-7|many|TRBV6-2/TRBV6-3|TRBD2
CASSLSSGRHEQYF
TGTGCCAGCAGTTTGTCTAGCGGGAGACACGAGCAGTACTTC
>TRBJ2-7|many|TRBV7-9|NA
CASSLRTGVVNEQYF
TGTGCCAGCAGCTTGCGAACAGGTGTGGTGAACGAGCAGTACTTC
>TRBJ2-1|many|TRBV3-1|NA
CASSQATPNEQFF
TGTGCCAGCAGCCAAGCCACCCCCAATGAGCAGTTCTTC
>TRBJ2-3|NA|TRBV5-1|NA
CASSPEGVSTTDTQYF
TGCGCCAGCAGCCCAGAGGGGGTATCCACCACAGATACGCAGTATTTT
>TRBJ1-2|few|TRBV7-3|NA
CASSLNTSSGPNYGYTF
TGTGCCAGCAGCTTAAATACATCGTCAGGCCCTAACTATGGCTACACCTTC
>TRBJ2-3|many|TRBV11-2|TRBD2
CASSLNRLAGVGDTQYF
TGTGCCAGCAGCTTAAATCGGCTAGCGGGAGTGGGAGATACGCAGTATTTT
>TRBJ2-3|many|TRBV6-1|NA
CASSAGVADTQYF
TGTGCCAGCAGTGCAGGGGTGGCAGATACGCAGTATTTT
>TRBJ2-2|NA|TRBV2|NA
CASSGESTGELFF
TGTGCCAGCAGTGGTGAGAGCACCGGGGAGCTGTTTTTT
>TRBJ2-1|many|TRBV5-6|NA
CANLRTDQNYNEQFF
TGTGCCAACCTCCGGACAGATCAAAACTACAATGAGCAGTTCTTC
>TRBJ2-7|NA|TRBV28|TRBD2
CASTPGGEGLYEQYF
TGTGCCAGCACCCCCGGAGGGGAGGGCCTCTACGAGCAGTACTTC
>TRBJ1-2|NA|TRBV6-5|NA
CASSLAAPNYGYTF
TGTGCCAGCAGTTTAGCGGCCCCCAACTATGGCTACACCTTC
>TRBJ1-1|NA|TRBV7-9|TRBD1
CASSLGGTGFVYF
TGTGCCAGCAGCCTAGGGGGGACAGGGTTCGTATACTTT
>TRBJ2-1|many|TRBV4-1|NA
CASSPTYPGSSYNEQFF
TGCGCCAGCAGCCCAACTTATCCCGGTAGCTCCTACAATGAGCAGTTCTTC
>TRBJ2-4|few|TRBV7-9|TRBD2
CASSFGGGGGNIQYF
TGTGCCAGCAGCTTCGGGGGAGGCGGGGGGAACATTCAGTACTTC
>TRBJ2-1|NA|TRBV10-3|NA
CAISSSYNEQSF
TGTGCCATCAGTTCCTCCTACAATGAGCAGTCCTTC
>TRBJ2-1|many|TRBV20-1|NA
CSARDLSAVSYNEQFF
TGCAGTGCTAGAGATCTTAGTGCCGTTTCCTACAATGAGCAGTTCTTC
>TRBJ2-7|NA|TRBV29-1|NA
CSAARTGGEQYF
TGCAGCGCCGCCAGAACAGGCGGCGAGCAGTACTTC
>TRBJ1-1|many|TRBV6-1|TRBD1
CASRRGQGIGEAFF
TGTGCCAGCAGGAGGGGACAGGGAATCGGTGAAGCTTTCTTT
>TRBJ1-6|NA|TRBV7-7|NA
CASSQRGIDSPLHF
TGTGCTAGCAGCCAAAGGGGAATAGATTCACCCCTCCACTTT
>TRBJ2-3|few|TRBV7-2|NA
CASSLDGKHTDTQYF
TGTGCCAGCAGCTTAGACGGGAAGCACACAGATACGCAGTATTTT
>TRBJ2-1|NA|TRBV6-2/TRBV6-3|TRBD2
CASSYGISGNLDEQFF
TGTGCCAGCAGTTACGGGATTAGCGGGAATCTCGATGAGCAGTTCTTC
>TRBJ2-1|few|TRBV24-1|NA
CATSERKGEQFF
TGTGCCACCAGTGAACGCAAAGGTGAGCAGTTCTTC
>TRBJ2-7|few|TRBV11-2|TRBD1
CASSLTDRDEQYF
TGTGCCAGCAGCTTAACGGACAGGGACGAGCAGTACTTC
>TRBJ1-1|many|TRBV29-1|NA
CSVVRDGGTEAFF
TGCAGCGTTGTGAGGGATGGAGGCACTGAAGCTTTCTTT
>TRBJ2-2|many|TRBV6-4|NA
CASNPGDTGELFF
TGTGCCAGCAATCCCGGGGACACCGGGGAGCTGTTTTTT
>TRBJ2-5|NA|TRBV9|TRBD1
CASNTGQQETQYF
TGTGCCAGCAACACGGGACAGCAAGAGACCCAGTACTTC
>TRBJ2-5|many|TRBV4-3|NA
CASSQDRGNGQETQYF
TGCGCCAGCAGCCAAGATAGAGGTAATGGCCAAGAGACCCAGTACTTC
>TRBJ1-2|medium-sized|TRBV29-1|NA
CSVGRQGEDYTF
TGCAGCGTTGGGCGGCAGGGTGAGGATTACACCTTC
>TRBJ2-6|NA|TRBV6-5|TRBD1
CASSYSGQGSISGANVLTF
TGTGCCAGCAGTTACTCGGGACAGGGGTCGATCTCTGGGGCCAACGTCCTGACTTTC
>TRBJ2-1|few|TRBV5-6|NA
CASSATGDGRYNEQFF
TGTGCCAGCAGCGCGACAGGCGATGGGCGTTACAATGAGCAGTTCTTC
>TRBJ1-4|few|TRBV12-3/TRBV12-4|NA
CASSPGVTNEKLFF
TGTGCCAGCTCACCAGGGGTGACTAATGAAAAACTGTTTTTT
>TRBJ1-1|NA|TRBV6-5|NA
CVSSYSGSEAFF
TGTGTCAGCAGTTACTCAGGAAGTGAAGCTTTCTTT
>TRBJ2-1|many|TRBV7-3|TRBD1
CASSRGRTGEHNEQFF
TGTGCCAGCAGCCGCGGAAGGACAGGAGAACACAATGAGCAGTTCTTC
>TRBJ1-6|many|TRBV7-2|NA
CASSLQFNSPLHF
TGTGCCAGCAGCTTACAATTTAATTCACCCCTCCACTTT
>TRBJ1-6|few|TRBV10-3|NA
CAISEIDQTSPLHF
TGTGCCATCAGTGAGATCGACCAGACCTCACCCCTCCACTTT